This T cell receptor (beta chain) comes out of a study of T cells in Graves' hyperthyroidism and ophthalmopathy. Subjects with ophthalmopathy showed a Clinical Activity Score no lower than 3, a NOSPECS grade no lower than 4, and a duration shorter than 3 months. Many counts were recorded for this clonotype. Germline V gives CDR1 DFQATT, CDR2 SNEGSKA (reference sequence). The V and J ends lost 6 bases and 4 bases, in that order; junction bases with no gene match: 8. This CDR3 has 15 amino acids. The investigators amplified TCR beta CDR3 regions from RNA transcripts. A set of HTBI primers served as the primers for a first-round RT-PCR of the TCR CDR3. TCRdb redid the calling of the multiplex PCR reads with MiXCR, one entry per CDR3 protein. The sample has hundreds of thousands of distinct CDR3 sequences, about 15% seen once.

The chain links TRBV20-1 to TRBJ2-5; 13 positions match TRBD2. Sequencing was performed on blood. This TCR came from a middle-aged woman with Graves' ophthalmopathy. The CDR3 bases are TGCAGTGCGAACCCGGGACTAGCGGGACGAGAGACCCAGTACTTC. This codes for CSANPGLAGRETQYF.